What follows are 24 T cell receptor beta chains derived from one specimen sequenced in a study of T cell clonality in common variable immunodeficiency. Using immunoSEQ multiplex PCR, the repertoire was profiled, and TCRdb retains in-frame clones only, with some absent. The sample shows 30,000 to 40,000 clones, no singletons; the ten largest hold approximately 0.94%. Input material: peripheral blood mononuclear cells. All receptors come from a person aged 18 to 75 in good health.

The sample holds many counts of this clone. The read terminates 3 residues before the CDR3 end, so the remaining end is supplied by the germline J gene. V usage is TRBV20-1 and J usage is TRBJ2-1; 8 positions agree with TRBD2. The CDR3 extends over 17 amino acids. Germline CDR1 is DFQATT and CDR2 is SNEGSKA (reference sequence). The J segment lost 4 bases and the V segment lost 0 bases, leaving 11 bases of the junction unmatched. CDR3 DNA, as far as it was read: TGCAGTGCTAGAGATCATAGGACTAGCTTCCGATACAATGAG. This sequence encodes CSARDHRTSFRYNE. The entire CDR3 sequence reads CSARDHRTSFRYNEQFF.

This clone came up many times. The CDR3 here is CASSVGGFGELFF. The sequenced part of the CDR3 DNA is TGTGCCAGCAGTGTCGGGGGGTTCGGGGAG. This chain links TRBV2 with TRBJ2-2, with 7 bases matching TRBD2. The read finishes 3 residues shy of the CDR3 end, and the germline J gene is used to complete it. Trimming took 4 bases from V and 7 from J; bases not matched to a gene: 3. Germline V gene lookup returns CDR1 SNHLY and CDR2 FYNNEI. The CDR3 totals 13 residues.

This clone was counted many times. The CDR3 end lies 3 residues beyond the end of the read and is filled in from the germline J gene. This chain connects TRBV19 to TRBJ2-7; D is unclear. Germline lookup yields CDR1 LNHDA and CDR2 SQIVND (reference sequence). V was pared by 3 bases and J by 0 bases, with 12 bases between. This CDR3 spans 15 amino acids. This CDR3 reads CASSIYAASSYEQYF. The DNA read from the CDR3 is TGTGCCAGTAGTATTTATGCGGCTAGCTCCTACGAG.

This clone came up many times. The CDR3 DNA, read in part, is TGTGCCAGCAGCTTAGGAGGGAATTCACCC. As protein: CASSLGGNSP. The entire CDR3 sequence reads CASSLGGNSPLHF. The chain is built from TRBV7-2 and TRBJ1-6; no definite D call. The read terminates 3 residues ahead of where the CDR3 ends, so the germline J gene completes it. CDR3 length: 13 residues. V was trimmed by 1 base and J by 7 bases, leaving 5 bases between them. The germline CDR1 and CDR2 sequences are SGHTA and FQGNSA.

At least ten counts were recorded for this clone. Read sequence stops 3 residues before the CDR3 end, and the germline J gene provides the missing end. This chain joins TRBV6-2 or TRBV6-3 and TRBJ2-2, with 11 bases matching TRBD2. The CDR3 extends over 17 amino acids. The ends lost 2 bases at V and 6 bases at J; junction bases unmatched: 8. CDR1 and CDR2 from the germline V gene are MNHEY and SVGEGT. The CDR3 spells CASSYALAGGKAGELFF. The CDR3 bases that were read are TGTGCCAGCAGTTACGCCCTAGCGGGGGGCAAGGCCGGGGAG.

At least ten counts were recorded for this clone. CDR3 DNA (partial): TGTGCCAGTAGTATAATCGTTTGGACAGGGGGCAATTCACCC. Translation: CASSIIVWTGGNSP. The whole CDR3 protein is CASSIIVWTGGNSPLHF. The V gene is TRBV19, the J gene TRBJ1-6; 11 bases line up with TRBD1. The CDR3 end falls 3 residues outside the read, so it is completed with the germline J gene. V lost 2 bases and J lost 7; bases outside the gene matches: 7. The CDR3 has 17 residues. Germline values: CDR1 LNHDA, CDR2 SQIVND (reference sequence). Using reference TRBV19 and TRBJ1-6 for the parts outside the CDR3, the full variable domain is DGGITQSPKYLFRKEGQNVTLSCEQNLNHDAMYWYRQDPGQGLRLIYYSQIVNDFQKGDIAEGYSVSREKKESFPLTVTSAQKNPTAFYLCASSIIVWTGGNSPLHFGNGTRLTVT.

The table lists this clone with many counts. The read terminates 3 residues ahead of where the CDR3 ends, so the germline J gene completes it. V and J are TRBV5-6 and TRBJ2-7; 8 bases are a match to TRBD1. The length of the CDR3 is 12 residues. After removal of 3 bases from V and 6 bases from J, the junction contained 2 bases not matched to a gene. CDR1 SGHDT and CDR2 YYEEEE come from the germline V gene. CDR3 region: CASSSDRGEQYF. The part of the CDR3 DNA that was read is TGTGCCAGCAGCTCTGACAGGGGCGAG.

This clone was seen repeatedly, ten times or more. From the germline J gene comes the end of the CDR3, since the read stops 3 residues before it. V usage is TRBV12-3 or TRBV12-4 and J usage is TRBJ1-2; D is unclear. CDR3 length: 12 residues. Trimming removed 5 bases from V and 3 bases from J, with 7 bases in between. CDR3 sequence: CASSDDYYGYTF. The part of the CDR3 DNA that was read is TGTGCCAGCAGTGATGACTACTATGGC.

This clone was counted ten times or more. Coverage ceases 3 residues before the CDR3 finishes, and the germline J gene fills in the end. J is TRBJ2-5 and V is TRBV29-1; 8 bases agree with TRBD1. V gave up 6 bases and J gave up 2 bases; unmatched junction bases: 8. Per the germline V gene, CDR1 is SQVTM and CDR2 is ANQGSEA. This CDR3 spans 14 amino acids. The CDR3 DNA, read in part, is TGCAGCGTCTTATTTTACAGGGGGCAAGAGACC. It codes for CSVLFYRGQET. The full CDR3 protein is CSVLFYRGQETQYF.

At least ten counts were recorded for this clone. The CDR3 bases that were read are TGCAGTGCGCCGGGTTCCGGGACTAGCGGGAGCACAGATACG. Protein: CSAPGSGTSGSTDT. The CDR3, in full, reads CSAPGSGTSGSTDTQYF. The chain employs TRBV20-1 and TRBJ2-3, with 12 bases matching TRBD2. The DNA ends 3 residues before the CDR3 does, and the rest of the CDR3 is filled in from the germline J gene. Germline CDR1 and CDR2: DFQATT and SNEGSKA (reference sequence). CDR3 size: 17 residues. V shed 6 bases, J shed 0 bases, and the junction held 10 bases outside the gene matches.

This clone was recorded many times. The missing CDR3 end, 3 residues past where the read stops, is filled in from the germline J gene. The chain links TRBV7-9 to TRBJ2-7; TRBD1 matches 8 bases. V gave up 5 bases and J gave up 4 bases; unmatched junction bases: 10. The CDR3 loop spans 15 amino acids. Germline CDR1 and CDR2: SEHNR and FQNEAQ (reference sequence). This CDR3 reads CASSVIGRGRYEQYF. The DNA read from the CDR3 is TGTGCCAGCAGCGTTATTGGCAGGGGGCGGTACGAG.

This clone has ten or more counts. The read ends 3 residues before the CDR3 terminus; that terminus is restored from the germline J gene. This rearrangement joins TRBV19 to TRBJ1-6, with 8 bases matching TRBD1. The CDR3 is made up of 16 amino acids. Germline V gene lookup returns CDR1 LNHDA and CDR2 SQIVND (reference sequence). J gave up 4 bases and V 4 bases, and 6 bases lay outside the gene matches. The part of the CDR3 DNA that was read is TGTGCCAGTAGTACCCTCCGACAGGGGTATAATTCACCC. It codes for CASSTLRQGYNSP. The full CDR3 protein reads CASSTLRQGYNSPLHF.

This clone was counted ten times or more. The sequenced fragment ends 3 residues before the CDR3 boundary, so the rest is inferred from the germline J gene. The chain employs TRBV10-3 and TRBJ1-1; no firm D call. Germline CDR1 and CDR2: ENHRY and SYGVKD. V lost 4 bases and J 3 bases, leaving 9 bases between the germline ends. CDR3 size: 13 residues. Partial CDR3 DNA: TGTGCCATCAGTGCAGTTAGCGACACTGAA. Protein: CAISAVSDTE. The entire CDR3 protein reads CAISAVSDTEAFF.

This clone occurred many times. The read ends 3 residues shy of where the CDR3 ends; the end is completed using the germline J gene. This sequence joins TRBV20-1 and TRBJ2-5; the match to TRBD2 covers 7 bases. J gave up 5 bases and V 0 bases, and 6 bases lay outside the gene matches. The CDR3 spans 14 residues. Germline-derived CDR1 and CDR2 are DFQATT and SNEGSKA (reference sequence). The part of the CDR3 DNA that was read is TGCAGTGCTAGAGATCGGACTAGTAGGGAGACC. Protein: CSARDRTSRET. The CDR3, in full, reads CSARDRTSRETQYF.

This clone occurred many times. Read sequence stops 3 residues before the CDR3 end, and the germline J gene provides the missing end. The chain carries TRBV9 and TRBJ2-7, with 13 bases lining up with TRBD2. The length of the CDR3 is 16 residues. Trimming removed 2 bases from V and 3 bases from J; junction bases left unmatched: 5. Germline values: CDR1 SGDLS, CDR2 YYNGEE. Partial CDR3 DNA: TGTGCCAGCAGCGTTTCCGGGACTAGCGGGAACTACGAG. Amino acid sequence: CASSVSGTSGNYE. The whole CDR3 reads CASSVSGTSGNYEQYF.

This clone showed up many times. The read terminates 3 residues ahead of where the CDR3 ends, so the germline J gene completes it. V is TRBV5-6 and J is TRBJ1-4; no clear D gene. The V gene lost 4 bases and the J gene lost 0 bases, with 7 bases spanning the gap. The germline gives CDR1 SGHDT, CDR2 YYEEEE. The CDR3 covers 14 residues. The CDR3 sequence: CASSLAATNEKLFF. Partial CDR3 DNA: TGTGCCAGCAGCCTAGCCGCAACTAATGAAAAA. Variable domain in full (rest from reference TRBV5-6 and TRBJ1-4): DAGVTQSPTHLIKTRGQQVTLRCSPKSGHDTVSWYQQALGQGPQFIFQYYEEEERQRGNFPDRFSGHQFPNYSSELNVNALLLGDSALYLCASSLAATNEKLFFGSGTQLSVL.

Within the sample, this clone is medium-sized (0.01 to 0.1%). Read sequence stops 3 residues before the CDR3 end, and the germline J gene provides the missing end. The chain joins TRBV9 to TRBJ1-2; maybe TRBD1 (5 bases). The CDR3 has 15 residues. The germline V and J ends were trimmed by 0 bases and 2 bases, with 11 bases remaining between them. CDR1 SGDLS and CDR2 YYNGEE come from the germline V gene. The covered CDR3 bases are TGTGCCAGCAGCGTAGGTGGGACTGCCAACTATGGC. Encoded protein: CASSVGGTANYG. The whole CDR3 reads CASSVGGTANYGYTF.

This clone was seen at least ten times. Read data end 3 residues before the CDR3 end; the end is taken from the germline J gene. The rearrangement uses TRBV2 and TRBJ1-2; D ambiguous. This CDR3 has 12 amino acids. The V gene lost 7 bases and the J gene lost 4 bases, with 10 bases spanning the gap. CDR1 and CDR2 from the germline V gene are SNHLY and FYNNEI. The CDR3 is CASNEQPYGYTF. CDR3 DNA, as far as it was read: TGTGCCAGCAACGAACAGCCCTATGGC.

This clone appeared many times. The CDR3 goes on 3 residues after the read ends, and that part is filled in from the germline J gene. V and J are TRBV4-1 and TRBJ1-5; D gene uncertain. CDR1 and CDR2 (germline): MGHRA, YSYEKL. V was shortened by 0 bases and J by 3 bases, with 9 bases between the two germline ends. The CDR3 consists of 15 residues. The CDR3 sequence: CASSQDQQNNQPQHF. CDR3 DNA (partial): TGCGCCAGCAGCCAAGATCAACAGAACAATCAGCCC.

Turning to this clone: Read sequence stops 3 residues before the CDR3 end, and the germline J gene provides the missing end. This chain uses TRBV11-3 with TRBJ2-5; the match to TRBD2 covers 8 bases. The CDR3 runs 15 residues. Germline V gives CDR1 SGHNT, CDR2 YENEEA. The V segment lost 5 bases and the J segment 1 base; nucleotides outside the gene matches: 6. The CDR3 loop reads CASSRRGGSQETQYF. Incomplete CDR3 DNA: TGTGCCAGCAGCCGACGCGGGGGGTCCCAAGAGACC.

The sample holds many counts of this clone. CDR3 amino acids: CASSPRAGVNTEAFF. CDR3 bases read: TGTGCCAGCAGCCCCCGGGCAGGGGTGAACACTGAA. The chain uses TRBV7-9 and TRBJ1-1, with D perhaps TRBD1 (6 bases). The read ends 3 residues early relative to the CDR3; the germline J gene fills the gap. Germline-derived CDR1 and CDR2 are SEHNR and FQNEAQ (reference sequence). The CDR3 has 15 amino acids. The ends were cut back, 5 bases at V and 0 bases at J, with 13 bases in the middle.

This clone was recorded many times. CDR3 region: CASSLGHGGGEQYF. The sequenced part of the CDR3 DNA is TGTGCCAGCAGCTTAGGGCATGGGGGCGGCGAG. This chain uses TRBV7-2 with TRBJ2-7, with D possibly being TRBD1 (6 bases). The missing CDR3 end, 3 residues past where the read stops, is filled in from the germline J gene. Germline V CDR1 and CDR2: SGHTA, FQGNSA. This CDR3 spans 14 amino acids. V lost 1 base to trimming and J lost 6 bases, with 13 bases between them. The complete variable domain, with remaining parts taken from reference TRBV7-2 and TRBJ2-7, reads GAGVSQSPSNKVTEKGKDVELRCDPISGHTALYWYRQSLGQGLEFLIYFQGNSAPDKSGLPSDRFSAERTGGSVSTLTIQRTQQEDSAVYLCASSLGHGGGEQYFGPGTRLTVT.

Many counts were recorded for this clone. The read terminates 3 residues before the CDR3 end, so the remaining end is supplied by the germline J gene. This sequence joins TRBV2 and TRBJ1-2, with a weak D call TRBD1 (5 bases). The CDR3 has 12 amino acids. Germline lookup yields CDR1 SNHLY and CDR2 FYNNEI. The DNA read from the CDR3 is TGTGCCAGCAGTGCCAGGGATCGGGGC. This sequence encodes CASSARDRG. The full CDR3 reads CASSARDRGYTF.

Notes on this clone: The read terminates 3 residues before the CDR3 end, so the remaining end is supplied by the germline J gene. The J gene is TRBJ2-7, the V gene TRBV7-9; 11 nucleotides line up with TRBD2. The CDR3 is 14 amino acids. V gave up 7 bases and J gave up 4 bases; unmatched junction bases: 6. Germline lookup yields CDR1 SEHNR and CDR2 FQNEAQ (reference sequence). CDR3 sequence: CASILTSGKYEQYF. The CDR3 DNA, read in part, is TGTGCCAGCATCTTGACTAGCGGGAAATACGAG.